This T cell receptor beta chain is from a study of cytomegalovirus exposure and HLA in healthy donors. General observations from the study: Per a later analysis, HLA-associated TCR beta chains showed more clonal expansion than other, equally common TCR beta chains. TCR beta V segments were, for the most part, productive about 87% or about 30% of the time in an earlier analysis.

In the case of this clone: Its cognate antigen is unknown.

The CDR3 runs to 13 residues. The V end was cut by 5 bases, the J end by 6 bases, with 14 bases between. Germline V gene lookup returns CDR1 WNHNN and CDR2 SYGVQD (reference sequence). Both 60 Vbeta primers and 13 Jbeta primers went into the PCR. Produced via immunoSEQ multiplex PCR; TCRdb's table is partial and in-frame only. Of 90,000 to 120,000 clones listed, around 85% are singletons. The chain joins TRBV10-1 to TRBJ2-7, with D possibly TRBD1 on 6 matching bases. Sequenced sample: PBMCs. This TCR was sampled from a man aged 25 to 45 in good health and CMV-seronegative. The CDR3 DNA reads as TGCGCCAGCAGTCCAGGGACATGGCGCGAGCAGTACTTC. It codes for CASSPGTWREQYF.